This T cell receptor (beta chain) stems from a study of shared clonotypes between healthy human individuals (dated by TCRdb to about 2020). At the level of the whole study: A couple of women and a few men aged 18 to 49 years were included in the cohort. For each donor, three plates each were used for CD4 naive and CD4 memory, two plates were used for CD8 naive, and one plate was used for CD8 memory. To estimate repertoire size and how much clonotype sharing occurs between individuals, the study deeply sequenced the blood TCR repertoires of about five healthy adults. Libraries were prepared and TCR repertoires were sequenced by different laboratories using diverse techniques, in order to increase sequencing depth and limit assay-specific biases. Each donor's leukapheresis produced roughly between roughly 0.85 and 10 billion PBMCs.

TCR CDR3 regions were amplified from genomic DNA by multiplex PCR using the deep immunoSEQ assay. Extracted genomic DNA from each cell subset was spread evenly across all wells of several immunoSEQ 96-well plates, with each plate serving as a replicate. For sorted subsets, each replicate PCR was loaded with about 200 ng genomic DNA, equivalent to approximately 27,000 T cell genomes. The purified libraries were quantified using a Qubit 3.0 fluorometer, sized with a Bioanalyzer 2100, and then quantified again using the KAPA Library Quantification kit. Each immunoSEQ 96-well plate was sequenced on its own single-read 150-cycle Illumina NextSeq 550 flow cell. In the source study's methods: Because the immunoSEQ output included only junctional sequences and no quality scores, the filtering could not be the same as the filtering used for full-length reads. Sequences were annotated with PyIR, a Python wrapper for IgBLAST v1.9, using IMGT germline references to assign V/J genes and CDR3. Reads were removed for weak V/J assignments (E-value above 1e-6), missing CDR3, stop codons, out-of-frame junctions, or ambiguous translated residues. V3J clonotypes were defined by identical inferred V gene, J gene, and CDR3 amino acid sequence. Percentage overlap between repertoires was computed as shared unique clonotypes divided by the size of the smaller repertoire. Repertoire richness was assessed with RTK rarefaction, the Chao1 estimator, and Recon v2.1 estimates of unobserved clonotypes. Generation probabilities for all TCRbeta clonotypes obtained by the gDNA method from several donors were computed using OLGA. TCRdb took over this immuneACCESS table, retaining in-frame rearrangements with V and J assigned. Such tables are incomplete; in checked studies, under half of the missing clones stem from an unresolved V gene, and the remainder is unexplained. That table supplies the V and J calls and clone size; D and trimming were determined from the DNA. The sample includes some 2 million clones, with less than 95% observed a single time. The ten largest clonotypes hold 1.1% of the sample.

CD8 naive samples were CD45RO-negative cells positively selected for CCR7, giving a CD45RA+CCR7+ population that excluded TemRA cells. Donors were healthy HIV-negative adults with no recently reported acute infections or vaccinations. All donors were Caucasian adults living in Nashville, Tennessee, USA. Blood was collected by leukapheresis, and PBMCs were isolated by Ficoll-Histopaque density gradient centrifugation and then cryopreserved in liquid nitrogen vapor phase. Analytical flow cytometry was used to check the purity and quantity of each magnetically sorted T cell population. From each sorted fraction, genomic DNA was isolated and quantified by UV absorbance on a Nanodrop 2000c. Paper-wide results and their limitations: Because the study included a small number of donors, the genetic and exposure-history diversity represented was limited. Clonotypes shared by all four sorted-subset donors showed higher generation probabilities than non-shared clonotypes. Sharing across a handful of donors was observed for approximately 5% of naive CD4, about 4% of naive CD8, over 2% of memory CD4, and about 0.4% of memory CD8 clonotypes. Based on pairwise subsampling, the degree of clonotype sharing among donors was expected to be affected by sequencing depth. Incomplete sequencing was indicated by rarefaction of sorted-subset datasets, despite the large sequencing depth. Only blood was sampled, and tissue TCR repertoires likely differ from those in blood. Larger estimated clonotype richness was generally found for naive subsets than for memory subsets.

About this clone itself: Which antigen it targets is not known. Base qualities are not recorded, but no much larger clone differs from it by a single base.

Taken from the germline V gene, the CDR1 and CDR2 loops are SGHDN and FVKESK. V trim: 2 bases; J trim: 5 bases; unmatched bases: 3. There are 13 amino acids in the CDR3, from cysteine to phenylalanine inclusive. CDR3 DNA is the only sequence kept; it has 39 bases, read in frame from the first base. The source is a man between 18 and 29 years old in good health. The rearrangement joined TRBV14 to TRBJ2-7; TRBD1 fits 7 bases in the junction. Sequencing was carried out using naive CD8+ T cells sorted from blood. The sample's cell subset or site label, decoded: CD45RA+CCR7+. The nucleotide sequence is TGTGCCAGCAGCCAAACAGGGGTCCACGAGCAGTACTTC. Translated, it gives CASSQTGVHEQYF. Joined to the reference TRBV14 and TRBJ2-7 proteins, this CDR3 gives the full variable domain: EAGVTQFPSHSVIEKGQTVTLRCDPISGHDNLYWYRRVMGKEIKFLLHFVKESKQDESGMPNNRFLAERTGGTYSTLKVQPAELEDSGVYFCASSQTGVHEQYFGPGTRLTVT.